Presented here are 11 T cell receptor beta chains from one specimen sequenced in a study of OX40 agonist ivuxolimab in advanced cancers. Assay used: immunoSEQ multiplex PCR; TCRdb lists only in-frame clones, some missing. The table includes roughly 13,000 clones, more than 70% detected once. The sample here was CD4+ or CD8+ T cells sorted from blood, taken in a trial of the OX40 agonist ivuxolimab. These receptors were taken from an adult with an advanced solid tumor such as melanoma, head and neck, liver or kidney cancer.

The chain combines TRBV6-1 with TRBJ2-7; D unclear. Trimming stripped 2 bases from V and 5 bases from J, with 10 bases between. In germline, CDR1 is MNHNS, CDR2 SASEGT. The CDR3 contains 13 residues. The CDR3 DNA is TGTGCCAGCAGTGAATCAAGGCCGGACGAGCAGTACTTC. This encodes CASSESRPDEQYF.

This chain links TRBV19 with TRBJ1-2, with TRBD1 as a possible D gene (5 bases). Germline lookup yields CDR1 LNHDA and CDR2 SQIVND (reference sequence). The V end lost 10 bases, the J end lost 5 bases, and 17 bases lay between the germline ends. This CDR3 is built from 13 residues. CDR3 nucleotide sequence: TGTGCCACAAGAAGCCGGGACGGTTATGGCTACACCTTC. Translation: CATRSRDGYGYTF.

This sequence joins TRBV29-1 and TRBJ1-5, with a weak D call TRBD1 (5 bases). The germline V gene encodes CDR1 SQVTM and CDR2 ANQGSEA. The ends were cut back, 7 bases at V and 1 base at J, with 17 bases in the middle. The CDR3 loop spans 15 amino acids. The CDR3 spells CSASGGAQSNQPQHF. The CDR3 region has the DNA TGCAGCGCCTCAGGTGGGGCGCAAAGCAATCAGCCCCAGCATTTT.

A remark on this clone: The junction and the germline gene differ at one end; a read error may be behind it. The J gene is TRBJ2-5, the V gene TRBV7-7; 9 nucleotides align to TRBD2. CDR1 is SSHAT, CDR2 FNYEAQ, per germline (reference sequence). The CDR3 totals 15 residues. The CDR3 coding sequence is TGTGCTAGCAGCCCGGGACTAGCCGTACAAGAGACCCAGTACTTC. Translating it yields CASSPGLAVQETQYF. Together with reference TRBV7-7 and TRBJ2-5, the CDR3 gives the full variable domain: GAGVSQSPRYKVTKRGQDVTLRCDPISSHATLYWYQQALGQGPEFLTYFNYEAQPDKSGLPSDRFSAERPEGSISTLTIQRTEQRDSAMYRCASSPGLAVQETQYFGPGTRLLVL.

DNA of the CDR3: TGTGCCAGCAGCTTGGGATCGGGACTAGCGGACTACGAGCAGTACTTC. The encoded protein is CASSLGSGLADYEQYF. The V and J genes are TRBV11-3 and TRBJ2-7, with 11 bases matching TRBD2. The V gene's germline CDR1 is SGHNT and CDR2 YENEEA. V was clipped by 3 bases and J by 3 bases; unmatched bases: 7. The CDR3 runs 16 residues.

CDR3 sequence (DNA): TGTGCCATCACTGGATTCGTTGGGACCCAGGGGGCCGAGCAGTACTTC. Protein product: CAITGFVGTQGAEQYF. The rearrangement uses TRBV10-3 and TRBJ2-7; the match to TRBD1 covers 8 bases. The CDR3 extends over 16 amino acids. Unmatched junction bases numbered 17, after V lost 7 bases and J lost 6 bases. Germline CDR1 and CDR2: ENHRY and SYGVKD.

The rearrangement links TRBV11-1 to TRBJ2-7; no clear D gene. Trimming pared 4 bases from V and 0 bases from J, leaving 13 bases between. CDR1 SGHAT and CDR2 FQDESV come from the germline V gene (reference sequence). The length of the CDR3 is 15 residues. The DNA of the CDR3 is TGTGCCAGCAGCTATGAGGCGCGGAGCTCCTACGAGCAGTACTTC. Its translation is CASSYEARSSYEQYF.

This rearrangement joins TRBV28 to TRBJ1-6, with no clear D. Trimming removed 10 bases at V and 4 bases at J, with 14 bases between. The CDR3 runs 14 residues. Germline V gene lookup returns CDR1 MDHEN and CDR2 SYDVKM. CDR3 in amino acids: CATRILLYNSPLHF. The CDR3 DNA sequence: TGTGCCACCCGGATCCTCCTTTATAATTCACCCCTCCACTTT.

CDR3 protein: CASSLQGARDEQFF. CDR3 bases: TGTGCCAGCAGTTTACAGGGGGCACGGGATGAGCAGTTCTTC. The chain combines TRBV5-6 with TRBJ2-1, with 9 bases identical to TRBD1. Germline CDR1 SGHDT, CDR2 YYEEEE. Trimming took 5 bases from V and 8 from J; bases not matched to a gene: 8. This CDR3 region has 14 residues.

This clone is categorized as medium-sized. The chain carries TRBV4-3 and TRBJ1-1, with D tentatively TRBD1 (5 bases). The V and J ends lost 3 bases and 7 bases respectively, with 9 bases between them. The CDR3 is made up of 12 amino acids. The germline CDR1 and CDR2 sequences are LGHNA and YSLEER. This chain's CDR3 is CASSHGTNEAFF. DNA for the CDR3: TGCGCCAGCAGCCATGGGACCAATGAAGCTTTCTTT.

Only one count was recorded for this clone. The chain has TRBV9 and TRBJ2-1; 8 nucleotides line up with TRBD2. Per the germline V gene, CDR1 is SGDLS and CDR2 is YYNGEE. The CDR3 loop spans 15 amino acids. Trimming took 4 bases from V and 7 from J; bases not matched to a gene: 10. CDR3 nucleotide sequence: TGTGCCAGCAGCCGCGTGGGGCTAGCGGGTAATGAGCAGTTCTTC. This gives the protein CASSRVGLAGNEQFF.